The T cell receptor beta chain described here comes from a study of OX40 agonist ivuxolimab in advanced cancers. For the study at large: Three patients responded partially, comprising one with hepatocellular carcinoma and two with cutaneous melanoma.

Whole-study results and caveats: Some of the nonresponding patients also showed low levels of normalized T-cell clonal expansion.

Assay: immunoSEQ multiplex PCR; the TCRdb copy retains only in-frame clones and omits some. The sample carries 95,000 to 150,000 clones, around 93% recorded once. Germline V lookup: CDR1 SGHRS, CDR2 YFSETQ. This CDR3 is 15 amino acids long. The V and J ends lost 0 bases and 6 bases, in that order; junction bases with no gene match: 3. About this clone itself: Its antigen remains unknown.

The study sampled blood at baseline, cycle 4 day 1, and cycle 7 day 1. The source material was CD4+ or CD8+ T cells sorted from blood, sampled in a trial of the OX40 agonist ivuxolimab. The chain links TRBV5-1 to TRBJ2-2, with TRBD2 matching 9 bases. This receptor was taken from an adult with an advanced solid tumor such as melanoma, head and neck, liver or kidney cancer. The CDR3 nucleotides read TGCGCCAGCAGCTTGGAAGCGGGGGGCGCCGGGGAGCTGTTTTTT. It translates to CASSLEAGGAGELFF. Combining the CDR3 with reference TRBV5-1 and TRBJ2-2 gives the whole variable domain KAGVTQTPRYLIKTRGQQVTLSCSPISGHRSVSWYQQTPGQGLQFLFEYFSETQRNKGNFPGRFSGRQFSNSRSEMNVSTLELGDSALYLCASSLEAGGAGELFFGEGSRLTVL.